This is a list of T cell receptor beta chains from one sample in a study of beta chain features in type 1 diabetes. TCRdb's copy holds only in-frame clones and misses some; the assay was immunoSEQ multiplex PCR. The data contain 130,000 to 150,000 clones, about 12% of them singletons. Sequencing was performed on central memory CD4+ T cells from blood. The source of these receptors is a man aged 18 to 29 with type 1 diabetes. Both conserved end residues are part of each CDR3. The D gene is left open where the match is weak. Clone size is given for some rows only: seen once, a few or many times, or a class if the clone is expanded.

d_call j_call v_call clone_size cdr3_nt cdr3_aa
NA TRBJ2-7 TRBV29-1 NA TGCACCGTTTCCCTTCCGGGCAACGAGCAGTACTTC CTVSLPGNEQYF
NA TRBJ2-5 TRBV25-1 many TGTGCCAGCAGTGAATTCGCGAGGGACCCGGAGACCCAGTACTTC CASSEFARDPETQYF
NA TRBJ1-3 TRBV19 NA TGTGCCAGTAGCCCCCAGGAAAACTCTGGAAACACCATATATTTT CASSPQENSGNTIYF
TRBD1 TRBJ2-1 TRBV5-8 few TGTGCCAGCAACAGACAGGGAAGTGAGCAGTTCTTC CASNRQGSEQFF
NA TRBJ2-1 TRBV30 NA TGTGCCTGGAGTGTAAGCTACAATGAGCAGTTCTTC CAWSVSYNEQFF
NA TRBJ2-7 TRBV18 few TGTGCCAGCTCACCAGGGACGGGCTCCTACGAGCAGTACTTC CASSPGTGSYEQYF
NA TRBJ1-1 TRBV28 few TGTGCCATTTCCGGGGTGAGCACTGAAGCTTTCTTT CAISGVSTEAFF
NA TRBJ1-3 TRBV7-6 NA TGTGCCAGCAGCTTGGGCGCAGCCTACTCTGGAAACACCATATATTTT CASSLGAAYSGNTIYF
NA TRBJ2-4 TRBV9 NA TGTGCCAGCAGCCCAATAGGGACGCCGGGGGCCAAAAACATTCAGTACTTC CASSPIGTPGAKNIQYF
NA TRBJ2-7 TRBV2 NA TGTGCCAGCAGACAGGGCGGCAGGGGCACCTACGAGCAGTACTTC CASRQGGRGTYEQYF
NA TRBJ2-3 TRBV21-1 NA TGTGCCAGCAGCAAAGGAGAAAGGTATATTATGGATACGCAGTATTTT CASSKGERYIMDTQYF
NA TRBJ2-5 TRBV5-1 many TGCGCCAGCAGCTTGGAAGAGACCCAGTACTTC CASSLEETQYF
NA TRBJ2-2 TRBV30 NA TGTGCCTGGAGTGGGGGACTGATATCGAACACCGGGGAGCTGTTTTTT CAWSGGLISNTGELFF
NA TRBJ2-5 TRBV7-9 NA TGTGCCAGCAGCTTTCCACCACCGGCGGGAGAGACCCAGTACTTC CASSFPPPAGETQYF
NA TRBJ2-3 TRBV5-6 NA TGTGCCAGCAGCTTAATCACAGGGTCCGGCGATACGCAGTATTTT CASSLITGSGDTQYF
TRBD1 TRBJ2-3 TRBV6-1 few TGTGCCAGCAGTGAAGTTGGGGACAGCCCTCAGTATTTT CASSEVGDSPQYF
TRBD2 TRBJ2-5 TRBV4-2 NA TGTGCCAGCAGCCAACTAGCGGTTATGGGGACCCAGTACTTC CASSQLAVMGTQYF
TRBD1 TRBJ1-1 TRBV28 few TGTGCCAGCAGTCAGGGGGGGACGGCCACTGAAGCTTTCTTT CASSQGGTATEAFF
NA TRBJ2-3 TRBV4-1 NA TGCGCCAGCAAGGGTGGTTCATCGGGCACAGATACGCAGTATTTT CASKGGSSGTDTQYF
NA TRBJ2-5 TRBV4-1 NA TGCGCCAGCAGCCATCTAGGGCAACAAGAGACCCAGTACTTC CASSHLGQQETQYF
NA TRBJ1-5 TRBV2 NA TGTGCCAGCAGTGAAAGTCTGGGAGGGGATCAGCCCCAGCATTTT CASSESLGGDQPQHF
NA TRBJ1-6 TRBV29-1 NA TGCAGCGTTGCCGGCGCAGCCAACGGGGATTCACCCCTCCACTTT CSVAGAANGDSPLHF
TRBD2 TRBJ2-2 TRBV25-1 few TGTGCCAGCTCAAAGGGCGCGGGGGCGAACACCGGGGAGCTGTTTTTT CASSKGAGANTGELFF
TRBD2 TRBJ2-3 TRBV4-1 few TGCGCCAGCAGCCAAGAGGGGCCTAGCGGTTGGGGTACGCAGTATTTT CASSQEGPSGWGTQYF
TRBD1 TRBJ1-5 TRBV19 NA TGTGCCAGTAGACTTGGGGTAGGGGGCCAATTGGATCAGCCCCAGCATTTT CASRLGVGGQLDQPQHF
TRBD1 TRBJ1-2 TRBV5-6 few TGTGCCAGCAGCTTGGGGGACAGGACCTATGGCTACACCTTC CASSLGDRTYGYTF
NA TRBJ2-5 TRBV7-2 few TGTGCCAGCAGCCCCCGGCCGGGGCCCGGGGAGACCCAGTACTTC CASSPRPGPGETQYF
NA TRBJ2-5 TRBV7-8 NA TGTGCCAGCAGCCTGGTATTGTTGAGGGGTGAGACCCAGTACTTC CASSLVLLRGETQYF
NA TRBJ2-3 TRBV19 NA TGTGCCAGCACAAGTCCAGGCACAGATACGCAGTATTTT CASTSPGTDTQYF
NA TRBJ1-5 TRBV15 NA TGTGCCACCAGCAGAGAAGGGGCTTTCAATCAGCCCCAGCATTTT CATSREGAFNQPQHF
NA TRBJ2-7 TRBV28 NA TGTGCCAGCAGTTCCGAAGGACTCGGTCCCTACGAGCAGTACTTC CASSSEGLGPYEQYF
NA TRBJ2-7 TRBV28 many TGTGCCAGCAGATACAGCGGTGGTGAGCAGTACTTC CASRYSGGEQYF
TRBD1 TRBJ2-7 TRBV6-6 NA TGTGCCACGCGAGCGACAGGGGGTACCTACGAGCAGTACTTC CATRATGGTYEQYF
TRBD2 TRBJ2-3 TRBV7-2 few TGTGCCAGCAGCGATACTAGCGGGCGCCCTACAGATACGCAGTATTTT CASSDTSGRPTDTQYF
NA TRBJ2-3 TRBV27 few TGTGCCAGCAGCAAGACGGCCGTTGATACGCAGTATTTT CASSKTAVDTQYF
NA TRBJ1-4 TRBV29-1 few TGCAGCGTTCCGGGGGGGATCTCAACTAATGAAAAACTGTTTTTT CSVPGGISTNEKLFF
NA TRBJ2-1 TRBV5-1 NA TGCGCCAGCAGCTTGTCGAGCTCACTAAGCAATGAGCAGTTCTTC CASSLSSSLSNEQFF
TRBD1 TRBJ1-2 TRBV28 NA TGTGCCAGCAGTTCCGGGACAGGCACCTATGGCTACACCTTC CASSSGTGTYGYTF
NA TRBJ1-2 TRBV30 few TGTGCCTGGACCCCTCTGACCTATGGCTACACCTTC CAWTPLTYGYTF
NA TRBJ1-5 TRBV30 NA TGTGCCTGGAGTAGAGAGAGCAATCAGCCCCAGCATTTT CAWSRESNQPQHF
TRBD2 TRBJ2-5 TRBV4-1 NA TGCGCCAGCAGCCGGACTAGCGGGGAATGGCGAGAGACCCAGTACTTC CASSRTSGEWRETQYF
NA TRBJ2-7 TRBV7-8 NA TGTGCCAGCAGCTTAGCGAGGGGTACCTACGAGCAGTACTTC CASSLARGTYEQYF
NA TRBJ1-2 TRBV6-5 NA TGTGCCAGCACCGGGAACAACGGGGTCGTGAGTGGCTACACCTTC CASTGNNGVVSGYTF
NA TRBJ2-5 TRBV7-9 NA TGTGCCAGCATCCCCGCCGCGACACAAGAGACCCAGTACTTC CASIPAATQETQYF
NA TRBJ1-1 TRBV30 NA TGTGCCTGGAGTGGGACCGTGAACACTGAAGCTTTCTTT CAWSGTVNTEAFF
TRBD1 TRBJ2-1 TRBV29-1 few TGCAGCCCATCGACAGGGGATAAGCAGTTCTTC CSPSTGDKQFF